This T cell receptor beta chain derives from a study of cytomegalovirus exposure and HLA in healthy donors. PCR used 60 Vbeta primers and 13 Jbeta primers. Using immunoSEQ multiplex PCR, the repertoire was profiled, and TCRdb retains in-frame clones only, with some absent. This table holds some 150,000 clones, almost 85% found once. Germline-derived CDR1 and CDR2 are SGHTA and FQGTGA. The CDR3 is made up of 14 amino acids. Concerning this clone: The antigen is unknown. The germline gene is not matched at one end of the junction; a read error may be the cause.

Study-level results: Common viral pathogens seemed, in a later analysis, to connect with several of the most significant clusters. A later analysis linked a missense DCLRE1C variant to TCR beta V- and J-gene trimming.

This chain connects TRBV7-3 to TRBJ2-1; D may be TRBD2 (6 bases). This receptor was obtained from a woman in her 40s in good health and CMV-seronegative. The sequenced sample consisted of PBMCs. CDR3 nucleotides: TGTGCCAGCACCTTACGACTAGGCACGAATGAGCAGTTCTTC. Its protein is CASTLRLGTNEQFF.